The present T cell receptor beta chain was sequenced within a study of blood T cell repertoires in COVID-19. For the study at large: The origin of the acute and convalescent COVID-19 samples was the United States, Italy and Spain. T cells, B-cell-depleted T cells, or PBMCs supplied cDNA or gDNA.

Clones were read by immunoSEQ multiplex PCR, and TCRdb kept only the in-frame ones, dropping some. The sample records about 60,000 clones, almost 90% being singletons. CDR3 length equals 16 residues. V lost 4 bases to trimming and J lost 0 bases; unmatched junction nucleotides: 6. The germline gives CDR1 SGHRS, CDR2 YFSETQ. The chain carries TRBV5-1 and TRBJ2-2, with 7 bases identical to TRBD1. Sequencing input: peripheral blood. This sequence originates from a man aged 55 to 70 with acute or convalescent COVID-19. The CDR3 protein is CASSPWTGSNTGELFF. In nucleotides, the CDR3 is TGCGCCAGCAGCCCATGGACAGGTTCGAACACCGGGGAGCTGTTTTTT.